Sequencing of this T cell receptor (beta chain) was carried out in a study of T cell changes during pregnancy in multiple sclerosis. This clone was observed a handful of times. The germline CDR1 and CDR2 sequences are GTSNPN and SVGIG (reference sequence). The CDR3 is 12 amino acids. Deletions cut 1 base from V and 7 bases from J, with 10 bases between. Repertoires were generated with immunoSEQ multiplex PCR, while TCRdb's copy carries only in-frame clones and drops some. Seen here are some 110,000 clones, roughly 90% observed once, and the top ten hold 1.5%. The J gene is TRBJ1-1, the V gene TRBV30; no clear D. Material: peripheral blood, obtained in the third trimester of pregnancy. The clonotype originates from a female donor with multiple sclerosis, enrolled in a pregnancy study. The CDR3 region has the DNA TGTGCCTGGAGTGGAACGGTCAATGAAGCTTTCTTT. It codes for CAWSGTVNEAFF.